This TCR beta chain appears in the sequencing data of a study of patients and donors after allogeneic stem cell transplantation. Using its own MiXCR run on the RT-PCR reads, TCRdb lists one record per CDR3 protein. Among over 400,000 distinct CDR3 sequences listed, roughly 16% were seen once. This CDR3 is built from 17 residues. The V gene lost 5 bases and the J gene lost 3 bases, with 22 bases spanning the gap. In germline, CDR1 is MGHRA, CDR2 YSYEKL. This TCR was recovered from a human donor who was either an allogeneic HSCT recipient or a stem cell or donor lymphocyte infusion donor (not recorded which). It is not recorded whose cells these are; they may come from a transplant donor. The chain has TRBV4-1 and TRBJ2-5, with a tentative D call TRBD2 (5 bases). The sample comprised blood, either unsorted or a sorted T cell fraction (not recorded which). As DNA, the CDR3 is TGCGCCAGCAGCTCAGAGGCAGCGTTCGGGAAAAAAGAGACCCAGTACTTC. It encodes CASSSEAAFGKKETQYF.